This T cell receptor beta chain is drawn from a study of T-cell memory formation after mild COVID-19. Study in general: Among the donors, TCR clusters were largely specific to each donor.

TCR alpha and TCR beta cDNA libraries carrying sample barcodes and UMIs were produced by 5'RACE using constant-segment primers. TCRdb re-derived calls from the 5' RACE reads in MiXCR, one entry per CDR3 protein. The data show roughly 170,000 distinct CDR3 sequences, with about 18% seen just once and roughly 4% held by the top ten. The table lists this clonotype with a few counts. Between the trimmed V and J ends, which lost 6 bases and 7 bases, there was a span of 13 bases. The CDR3 consists of 13 residues. Germline assignment: CDR1 SQVTM and CDR2 ANQGSEA. Source material: PBMCs or a T cell subset sorted from them (not recorded which). The V gene is TRBV29-1, the J gene TRBJ1-6; D is possibly TRBD1 (5 bases). The sequence was collected from a man younger than 35 who had mild COVID-19 (a few samples of this study predate the infection). Cell type and time point are not known. In nucleotides, the CDR3 is TGCAGCGTAGGGGACGCAAGCAATTCACCCCTCCACTTT. Protein: CSVGDASNSPLHF.